A single sample gave rise to the 6 T cell receptor beta chains below, sequenced in a study of T cells in localized non-small cell lung cancer (dated by TCRdb to the early 2020s). The library was built by means of the immunoSEQ multiplex PCR assay. In its TCRdb copy, this immuneACCESS table keeps in-frame sequences only and misses some clones. Where compared with another copy, unresolved V genes explain less than half of these, and the others have no known cause. This sample comprises 25,000 to 35,000 clones, 70% to 90% of them detected only once. The ten largest clonotypes hold 4% to 5% of the sample. Here the sequenced sample was peripheral blood mononuclear cells, taken before any cancer treatment. The receptor set was obtained from a woman aged 35 to 70 with stage III lung adenocarcinoma.

This chain connects TRBV29-1 to TRBJ2-3; D not certain. The length of the CDR3 is 11 residues. CDR1 is SQVTM and CDR2 is ANQGSEA in the germline V gene. V lost 4 bases and J lost 4, with 6 bases in between. The CDR3 DNA sequence: TGCAGCGTTGGAATTGCAGATACGCAGTATTTT. It specifies CSVGIADTQYF.

This sequence joins TRBV7-2 and TRBJ2-3, with 11 positions matching TRBD2. The CDR3 is 15 residues long. J gave up 5 bases and V 5 bases, and 6 bases lay outside the gene matches. In germline, CDR1 is SGHTA, CDR2 FQGNSA. CDR3 in amino acids: CASSDLAGGGDTQYF. CDR3 DNA sequence: TGTGCCAGCAGCGATCTAGCGGGAGGAGGAGATACGCAGTATTTT.

The V and J genes are TRBV4-1 and TRBJ2-3; 7 bases are shared with TRBD2. Germline CDR1 and CDR2: MGHRA and YSYEKL. The CDR3 spans 15 residues. V dropped 4 bases and J dropped 5; count of bases not matched to a gene: 9. CDR3 loop: CASSPGRALGDTQYF. DNA of the CDR3: TGCGCCAGCAGCCCGGGGAGGGCGTTGGGAGATACGCAGTATTTT.

V usage is TRBV5-1 and J usage is TRBJ2-3, with TRBD2 matching 8 bases. The CDR3 spans 15 residues. Germline V lookup: CDR1 SGHRS, CDR2 YFSETQ. Germline trimming cut 6 bases from V and 5 bases from J; bases unmatched to any gene: 11. The CDR3 coding sequence is TGCGCCAGCAAAGGGGGAGCGGGAGAGGGAGATACGCAGTATTTT. Encoded protein: CASKGGAGEGDTQYF.

The chain carries TRBV7-9 and TRBJ2-2; D is undetermined. The CDR3 has 16 amino acids. V lost 0 bases to trimming and J lost 1 base, with 9 bases between them. Germline loops: CDR1 SEHNR, CDR2 FQNEAQ (reference sequence). The CDR3 loop reads CASSLAVIGNTGELFF. The CDR3 coding sequence is TGTGCCAGCAGCTTAGCCGTAATCGGGAACACCGGGGAGCTGTTTTTT.

This chain joins TRBV30 and TRBJ1-3, with 8 bases aligning to TRBD1. The CDR3 loop spans 12 amino acids. CDR1 is GTSNPN and CDR2 is SVGIG in the germline V gene (reference sequence). Germline trimming cut 1 base from V and 9 bases from J; bases unmatched to any gene: 2. The CDR3 DNA is TGTGCCTGGAGTGCTCAGGGGGCCACCATATATTTT. Protein: CAWSAQGATIYF. Looking up the rest from reference TRBV30 and TRBJ1-3 gives the full variable domain: SQTIHQWPATLVQPVGSPLSLECTVEGTSNPNLYWYRQAAGRGLQLLFYSVGIGQISSEVPQNLSASRPQDRQFILSSKKLLLSDSGFYLCAWSAQGATIYFGEGSWLTVV.